The 14 T cell receptor beta chains reported below all come from one sample, sequenced in a study of blood T cell repertoires in COVID-19. Method: immunoSEQ multiplex PCR; TCRdb's copy keeps in-frame clones and lacks some. The sample lists 250,000 to 350,000 clones, more than 75% seen once, with 2% to 2.5% in the top ten. The sequencing input was PBMCs or T cells enriched from blood (not recorded which). Source of these receptors: a woman aged 55-70 years in a cohort exposed to, infected with or recovered from COVID-19 (not recorded which).

The rearrangement uses TRBV5-1 and TRBJ2-1; 9 bases line up with TRBD1. Germline CDR1 reads SGHRS; CDR2 reads YFSETQ. The CDR3 is made up of 15 amino acids. V dropped 3 bases and J dropped 8; count of bases not matched to a gene: 9. The CDR3 nucleotides are TGCGCCAGCAGCTCCGGGACAGGGCGACGAGATGAGCAGTTCTTC. The encoded protein is CASSSGTGRRDEQFF.

The V gene is TRBV30, the J gene TRBJ1-3, with D hard to call. This CDR3 is 15 amino acids long. Germline V gene data show CDR1 as GTSNPN and CDR2 as SVGIG (reference sequence). Trimming pared 1 base from V and 0 bases from J, leaving 10 bases between. The CDR3 region has the DNA TGTGCCTGGAGTGGGACTTTTAGCTCTGGAAACACCATATATTTT. Translated: CAWSGTFSSGNTIYF.

The chain is built from TRBV5-5 and TRBJ2-2, with TRBD1 matching 7 bases. V gave up 2 bases and J gave up 8 bases; unmatched junction bases: 6. The CDR3 has 14 amino acids. Germline CDR1 SGHKS, CDR2 YYEKEE (reference sequence). CDR3 region: CASSFWQGVGELFF. DNA for the CDR3: TGTGCCAGCAGCTTTTGGCAGGGGGTGGGGGAGCTGTTTTTT.

The CDR3 nucleotides read TGTGCCAGTAGTTCCCCGGCCGGGGGGCTTAGTAACAATGAGCAGTTCTTC. This translates into CASSSPAGGLSNNEQFF. The genes are TRBV19 and TRBJ2-1, with D tentatively TRBD2 (7 bases). V was trimmed by 5 bases and J by 5 bases, leaving 22 bases between them. Germline CDR1 reads LNHDA; CDR2 reads SQIVND (reference sequence). The CDR3 sequence is 17 residues long. Full variable domain (outside the CDR3, taken from reference TRBV19 and TRBJ2-1): DGGITQSPKYLFRKEGQNVTLSCEQNLNHDAMYWYRQDPGQGLRLIYYSQIVNDFQKGDIAEGYSVSREKKESFPLTVTSAQKNPTAFYLCASSSPAGGLSNNEQFFGPGTRLTVL.

This sequence joins TRBV28 and TRBJ2-7; 12 bases are a match to TRBD1. J lost 4 bases, V lost 5 bases, and 12 bases had no gene match. The V gene's germline CDR1 is MDHEN and CDR2 SYDVKM. CDR3 length: 17 residues. The CDR3 nucleotides read TGTGCCAGCAGTAGAGTCGGGACAGGGGGCAGGGGATACGAGCAGTACTTC. Protein sequence: CASSRVGTGGRGYEQYF.

This chain uses TRBV15 with TRBJ1-6, with TRBD1 as a possible D gene (6 bases). Germline CDR1 LNHNV, CDR2 YYDKDF (reference sequence). V was trimmed by 0 bases and J by 3 bases, leaving 12 bases between them. The CDR3 consists of 17 residues. The CDR3 coding sequence is TGTGCCACCAGCAGAGAGAACAGGGACATCTATAATTCACCCCTCCACTTT. Translated, it gives CATSRENRDIYNSPLHF.

The chain employs TRBV18 and TRBJ2-2; unclear D gene. The CDR3 extends over 15 amino acids. Germline-derived CDR1 and CDR2 are KGHSH and LQKENI. V lost 2 bases and J 6 bases, leaving 13 bases between the germline ends. The CDR3 reads CASSPSTARAGELFF. The DNA of the CDR3 is TGTGCCAGCTCACCAAGCACAGCCCGCGCCGGGGAGCTGTTTTTT.

V usage is TRBV7-8 and J usage is TRBJ1-2; TRBD1 matches 10 bases. The germline gives CDR1 SGHVS, CDR2 FQNEAQ. The CDR3 is made up of 14 amino acids. Trimming at V came to 1 base and at J to 6 bases, leaving 2 bases not matched to a gene. The CDR3 spells CASSLGQGANGYTF. DNA of the CDR3: TGTGCCAGCAGCTTAGGACAGGGGGCGAATGGCTACACCTTC.

The CDR3 sequence is CASSGAGQANSNQPQHF. CDR3 sequence (DNA): TGCGCCAGCAGTGGAGCAGGACAGGCGAATAGCAATCAGCCCCAGCATTTT. This chain uses TRBV10-2 with TRBJ1-5; 7 positions agree with TRBD1. Trimming cost V 4 bases and J 0 bases; bases outside gene matches: 9. Germline CDR1 is WSHSY and CDR2 is SAAADI. The CDR3 has 17 amino acids.

Of note for this clone: One end of the junction does not line up with germline, which may come from a read error. The V and J genes are TRBV7-7 and TRBJ2-7, with no clear D. CDR3 size: 15 residues. Looked up from germline, CDR1 is SSHAT and CDR2 is FNYEAQ (reference sequence). CDR3 sequence reads: CASSLEAGRNYEQYF. The CDR3 bases are TGTGCTAGCAGCTTAGAAGCAGGCAGGAACTACGAGCAGTACTTC.

This rearrangement joins TRBV7-8 to TRBJ2-6; 9 positions agree with TRBD2. The germline V gene has CDR1 SGHVS and CDR2 FQNEAQ. V shed 4 bases and J 2 bases; nucleotides not matched to a gene: 12. This CDR3 contains 19 residues. CDR3 DNA sequence: TGTGCCAGCAGCTCAATCACCGGGACTAGCTTGGCTGGGGCCAACGTCCTGACTTTC. Protein product: CASSSITGTSLAGANVLTF.

The rearrangement joins TRBV4-3 to TRBJ2-1; 8 bases agree with TRBD2. The CDR3 length is 18 residues. Germline V gives CDR1 LGHNA, CDR2 YSLEER. V lost 1 base, J lost 0 bases, and 8 bases stayed unmatched. CDR3 protein: CASSQGLAGLSSYNEQFF. CDR3 coding DNA: TGCGCCAGCAGCCAAGGTCTAGCGGGTCTGAGCTCCTACAATGAGCAGTTCTTC.

The chain recombines TRBV6-9 with TRBJ1-5; maybe TRBD1 (6 bases). The CDR3 is 13 amino acids. The V end was cut by 11 bases, the J end by 11 bases, with 22 bases between. In germline, CDR1 is MNHGY, CDR2 SVAAGI. The CDR3 DNA is TGTGCCGCAACGGGCAGGGGCCTCAAAGCCCAGCATTTT. It translates to CAATGRGLKAQHF.

Written as DNA, the CDR3 is TGTGCCAGCAGCCATATGGGAGGAAGTGAAGCTTTCTTT. This encodes CASSHMGGSEAFF. This chain links TRBV3-1 (or the pseudogene TRBV3-2) with TRBJ1-1; no definite D call. CDR3 length: 13 amino acids. Looked up from germline, CDR1 is LGHDT and CDR2 is YNNKEL (reference sequence). With 3 bases removed from V and 7 bases from J, the gap between germline ends came to 12 bases.